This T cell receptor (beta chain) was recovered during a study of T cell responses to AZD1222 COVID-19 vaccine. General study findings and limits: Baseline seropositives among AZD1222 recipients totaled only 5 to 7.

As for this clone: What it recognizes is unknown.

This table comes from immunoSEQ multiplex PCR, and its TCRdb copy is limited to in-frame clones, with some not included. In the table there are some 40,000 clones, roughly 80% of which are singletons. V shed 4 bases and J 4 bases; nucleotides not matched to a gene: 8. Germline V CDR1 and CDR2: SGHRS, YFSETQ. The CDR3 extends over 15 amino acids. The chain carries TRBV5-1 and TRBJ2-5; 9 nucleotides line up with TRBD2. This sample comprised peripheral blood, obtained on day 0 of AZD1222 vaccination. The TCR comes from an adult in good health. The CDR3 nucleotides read TGCGCCAGCAGCCCTCGACTAGCGGAAGCAGAGACCCAGTACTTC. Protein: CASSPRLAEAETQYF.